These 25 T cell receptor beta chains were all obtained from the same sample, sequenced in a study of CD8 T cells in ankylosing spondylitis. TCRdb ran MiXCR on the 5' RACE reads and lists one entry per CDR3 protein. The data hold under 300,000 distinct CDR3 sequences, with around 9.2% observed a single time. Source material: blood, either unsorted or a sorted T cell fraction (not recorded which). These receptors all come from a male donor with ankylosing spondylitis or in good health (not recorded which).

This clonotype was counted ten times or more. The chain couples TRBV7-9 to TRBJ1-4, with 7 bases matching TRBD1. The V gene's germline CDR1 is SEHNR and CDR2 FQNEAQ (reference sequence). The CDR3 is made up of 13 amino acids. Unmatched junction bases numbered 5, after V lost 5 bases and J lost 8 bases. The CDR3 DNA follows: TGTGCCAGCAGCCAGGGACAGCGGGAAAAACTGTTTTTT. Its translation is CASSQGQREKLFF. Drawing the rest from reference TRBV7-9 and TRBJ1-4, the complete variable domain is DTGVSQNPRHKITKRGQNVTFRCDPISEHNRLYWYRQTLGQGPEFLTYFQNEAQLEKSRLLSDRFSAERPKGSFSTLEIQRTEQGDSAMYLCASSQGQREKLFFGSGTQLSVL.

J is TRBJ1-3 and V is TRBV10-3; 8 bases are shared with TRBD1. This CDR3 contains 14 residues. V was clipped by 4 bases and J by 2 bases; unmatched bases: 1. Germline V gives CDR1 ENHRY, CDR2 SYGVKD. Here the CDR3 DNA reads TGTGCCATCAGTGTGGACAGGGCTGGAAACACCATATATTTT. Its protein is CAISVDRAGNTIYF.

V is TRBV7-2 and J is TRBJ2-7; TRBD2 is a possible D gene (6 bases). CDR3 length equals 13 residues. CDR1 and CDR2 from the germline V gene are SGHTA and FQGNSA. V was clipped by 1 base and J by 6 bases, with 10 bases between them. This CDR3 is CASSLGRGAEQYF. The DNA for the CDR3 is TGTGCCAGCAGCTTAGGGCGGGGCGCCGAGCAGTACTTC.

This clonotype was recorded many times. The chain uses TRBV5-1 and TRBJ2-7, with 8 bases matching TRBD1. There are 14 residues in the CDR3. The junction had 5 bases not matched to a gene; V was cut back by 0 bases and J by 6 bases. Germline assignment: CDR1 SGHRS and CDR2 YFSETQ. The CDR3 is CASSLDRGFSEQYF. The CDR3, as DNA: TGCGCCAGCAGCTTGGACAGGGGGTTTAGCGAGCAGTACTTC.

The sample holds many counts of this clonotype. The chain is built from TRBV20-1 and TRBJ2-7; the match to TRBD1 covers 9 bases. There are 13 residues in the CDR3. Losses at the gene ends were 1 base for V and 2 bases for J; bases not matched to a gene: 0. Germline values: CDR1 DFQATT, CDR2 SNEGSKA (reference sequence). CDR3 coding DNA: TGCAGTGCTAGAGGACAGGGGGCCTACGAGCAGTACTTC. Its translation: CSARGQGAYEQYF.

The table lists this clonotype with many counts. V gene TRBV5-6 combines with J gene TRBJ2-7, with 7 bases that match TRBD1. Germline V gene sequence: CDR1 SGHDT, CDR2 YYEEEE. The CDR3 consists of 14 residues. V gave up 5 bases and J gave up 5 bases; unmatched junction bases: 10. CDR3 in amino acids: CASSREGARDEQYF. In nucleotides, the CDR3 is TGTGCCAGCAGTCGTGAGGGGGCGCGAGACGAGCAGTACTTC. The whole variable domain, filled in from reference TRBV5-6 and TRBJ2-7, reads DAGVTQSPTHLIKTRGQQVTLRCSPKSGHDTVSWYQQALGQGPQFIFQYYEEEERQRGNFPDRFSGHQFPNYSSELNVNALLLGDSALYLCASSREGARDEQYFGPGTRLTVT.

This clonotype was seen more than once but under ten times. V gene TRBV2 combines with J gene TRBJ2-7; D is perhaps TRBD2 (5 bases). The CDR3 length is 14 residues. V gave up 2 bases and J gave up 12 bases, with 20 bases separating them. Germline V gene data show CDR1 as SNHLY and CDR2 as FYNNEI. The CDR3 DNA follows: TGTGCCAGCAGTGAAAATATGCGGGTAACGTCCGCGTACTTC. Translation: CASSENMRVTSAYF.

The chain has TRBV5-6 and TRBJ1-2; tentatively, D is TRBD1 (6 bases). V lost 4 bases to trimming and J lost 7 bases, with 14 bases between them. The germline gives CDR1 SGHDT, CDR2 YYEEEE. The CDR3 spans 13 residues. The CDR3 sequence is CASSPGQLCGYTF. The CDR3 DNA follows: TGTGCCAGCAGCCCCGGACAGCTCTGTGGCTACACCTTC.

This clonotype showed up many times. The chain couples TRBV20-1 to TRBJ2-3; D remains ambiguous. V dropped 3 bases and J dropped 3 bases, with 10 bases sitting between them. Germline V gene sequence: CDR1 DFQATT, CDR2 SNEGSKA (reference sequence). This CDR3 comprises 13 residues. For the CDR3, the DNA is TGCAGTGCTAGTCTCGCGGCAACAGATACGCAGTATTTT. Its protein product is CSASLAATDTQYF.

This sequence joins TRBV10-2 and TRBJ2-7, with D maybe TRBD1 (6 bases). V lost 4 bases and J 1 base, leaving 11 bases between the germline ends. Germline CDR1 WSHSY, CDR2 SAAADI. CDR3 size: 14 residues. The CDR3 reads CASSATGPSYEQYF. Written as DNA, the CDR3 is TGCGCCAGCAGTGCGACAGGTCCTTCCTACGAGCAGTACTTC.

The V call is TRBV5-8, the J call TRBJ2-4, with TRBD1 matching 8 bases. The V gene end was trimmed by 5 bases and the J gene end by 11 bases; junction bases not matched to a gene: 9. Germline loops: CDR1 SGHTS, CDR2 YDEGEE. The CDR3 is 13 residues long. CDR3 bases: TGTGCCAGCAGGACGACAGGGGTCGGCCTTCAGTACTTC. This encodes CASRTTGVGLQYF.

This clonotype was found many times. This chain joins TRBV5-1 and TRBJ2-1; D gene unclear. Germline CDR1 and CDR2: SGHRS and YFSETQ. The CDR3 loop spans 19 amino acids. V lost 0 bases, J lost 0 bases, and 19 bases lay in between. CDR3 DNA: TGCGCCAGCAGCTTGGCAGCCGAATCAGTGATGAGCTCCTACAATGAGCAGTTCTTC. It specifies CASSLAAESVMSSYNEQFF.

In its sample, this clonotype was seen a few times. V usage is TRBV7-3 and J usage is TRBJ1-2, with a possible D match to TRBD1 (6 bases). Germline V gene lookup returns CDR1 SGHTA and CDR2 FQGTGA. The length of the CDR3 is 16 residues. The germline V and J ends were trimmed by 5 bases and 0 bases, with 16 bases remaining between them. The CDR3 here is CASSPETGLTNYGYTF. The DNA for the CDR3 is TGTGCCAGCAGCCCGGAGACAGGTCTAACTAACTATGGCTACACCTTC.

This clonotype was recorded many times. The chain uses TRBV20-1 and TRBJ2-2; possibly TRBD2 for D (6 bases). Trimming cost V 5 bases and J 6 bases, with 10 bases left between them. The length of the CDR3 is 12 residues. Germline V gene lookup returns CDR1 DFQATT and CDR2 SNEGSKA (reference sequence). The CDR3 protein is CSAPGTAGELFF. The CDR3 DNA is TGCAGTGCTCCCGGGACTGCCGGGGAGCTGTTTTTT.

J is TRBJ2-7 and V is TRBV9; 13 positions match TRBD2. This CDR3 comprises 15 residues. J was trimmed by 2 bases and V by 3 bases; bases with no gene match: 2. The V gene's germline CDR1 is SGDLS and CDR2 YYNGEE. The CDR3 protein is CASSAGTSGTYEQYF. CDR3 nucleotides: TGTGCCAGCAGCGCCGGGACTAGCGGGACCTACGAGCAGTACTTC.

Many counts were recorded for this clonotype. This chain joins TRBV6-5 and TRBJ2-7; D unresolved. The CDR3 contains 14 residues. Germline CDR1 is MNHEY and CDR2 is SVGAGI. V was cut by 0 bases and J by 6 bases, with 12 bases left in between. The CDR3 protein is CASSYSASSAEQYF. In nucleotides, the CDR3 is TGTGCCAGCAGTTACTCGGCTAGTTCCGCCGAGCAGTACTTC.

This clonotype has ten or more counts. The V and J genes are TRBV28 and TRBJ2-2; D possibly corresponds to TRBD1 (5 bases). V lost 2 bases, J lost 3 bases, and 10 bases lay in between. This CDR3 is built from 15 residues. Germline CDR1 is MDHEN and CDR2 is SYDVKM. CDR3 in amino acids: CASSLGDRYTGELFF. The DNA of the CDR3 is TGTGCCAGCAGTTTAGGAGACAGATACACCGGGGAGCTGTTTTTT.

This clonotype was observed many times. This rearrangement joins TRBV5-1 to TRBJ2-7; TRBD2 matches at 10 bases. Germline V lookup: CDR1 SGHRS, CDR2 YFSETQ. The CDR3 is 16 residues long. Trimming at V came to 0 bases and at J to 3 bases, leaving 6 bases not matched to a gene. The CDR3 here is CASSLEVVAGGYEQYF. In DNA, the CDR3 is TGCGCCAGCAGCTTGGAGGTGGTAGCGGGAGGCTACGAGCAGTACTTC.

This clonotype was seen ten or more times. The chain carries TRBV5-6 and TRBJ1-5; 7 positions match TRBD1. Per the germline V gene, CDR1 is SGHDT and CDR2 is YYEEEE. The CDR3 has 16 amino acids. V gave up 4 bases and J gave up 2 bases; unmatched junction bases: 9. The CDR3 sequence: CASSSGTVRGNQPQHF. CDR3 in DNA: TGTGCCAGCAGCAGTGGGACAGTACGAGGCAATCAGCCCCAGCATTTT.

This clonotype was detected once. A read error is possible here, since a much larger clone lies one base away. The chain uses TRBV7-2 and TRBJ2-3; D gene unclear. The germline V gene has CDR1 SGHTA and CDR2 FQGNSA. V shed 2 bases and J shed 3 bases, with 12 bases lying between them. The CDR3 contains 15 residues. CDR3 in amino acids: CASSLMGAATDTQYF. CDR3 bases: TGTGCCAGCAGCTTAATGGGCGCAGCAACAGATACGCAGTATTTT.

With respect to this clonotype: A much bigger clone sits one base away, suggesting this may be a read error. The rearrangement uses TRBV12-3 or TRBV12-4 and TRBJ1-4, with unresolved D. V gave up 5 bases and J gave up 3 bases, with 10 bases separating them. The CDR3 extends over 14 amino acids. The CDR3 DNA follows: TGTGCCAGCAGTCATCAGATTTCTAATGAAAAACTGTTTTTT. This translates into CASSHQISNEKLFF.

This clonotype was detected ten times or more. The chain combines TRBV6-5 with TRBJ2-2; TRBD2 might be the D (5 bases). The germline V and J ends were trimmed by 2 bases and 8 bases, with 9 bases remaining between them. This CDR3 comprises 13 residues. CDR1 is MNHEY and CDR2 is SVGAGI in the germline V gene. The CDR3 is CASSYVRVGELFF. The CDR3 bases are TGTGCCAGCAGTTACGTGAGGGTTGGGGAGCTGTTTTTT.

Many counts were recorded for this clonotype. The chain is built from TRBV6-1 and TRBJ1-1; D is possibly TRBD1 (6 bases). The CDR3 is 13 residues long. Trimming shortened V by 11 bases and J by 4 bases, and 17 bases separated the two germline ends. Germline CDR1 is MNHNS and CDR2 is SASEGT. This CDR3 is CAAGQGRSTEAFF. CDR3 sequence (DNA): TGTGCCGCGGGGCAGGGGAGATCCACTGAAGCTTTCTTT.

This clonotype was picked up many times. The chain has TRBV27 and TRBJ2-7; 9 positions agree with TRBD1. The germline CDR1 and CDR2 sequences are MNHEY and SMNVEV (reference sequence). The CDR3 loop spans 13 amino acids. With V trimmed by 3 bases and J by 9 bases, 6 bases remained unmatched. The CDR3 is CASSFETGGAQYF. The CDR3 nucleotides are TGTGCCAGCAGTTTTGAGACAGGGGGGGCGCAGTACTTC.

This clonotype was seen ten or more times. The chain couples TRBV6-2 or TRBV6-3 to TRBJ2-5, with D perhaps given as TRBD1 or TRBD2 (6 bases each). The germline CDR1 and CDR2 sequences are MNHEY and SVGEGT. The germline V and J ends were trimmed by 2 bases and 1 base, with 20 bases remaining between them. The CDR3 runs 18 residues. The CDR3 nucleotides are TGTGCCAGCAGTTACGGGGGGCTAGCGAAAGAGTTCCAAGAGACCCAGTACTTC. Translation gives CASSYGGLAKEFQETQYF.